The rows below give T cell receptor beta chains drawn from one sample of a study of blood T cell repertoires in COVID-19. TCRdb keeps only in-frame clones here, not all; method: immunoSEQ multiplex PCR. The repertoire consists of some 190,000 clones, with more than 70% occurring once and the leading ten covering around 1.7%. Sequenced sample: peripheral blood. The receptors here all came from a man aged 18 to 29 with active or convalescent COVID-19. Both conserved end residues are part of each CDR3. A D gene is named only where the DNA matches it firmly. For some rows the clone size is stated as once, few or many, or as a class when expanded; others skip it.

V	D	size	J	DNA	CDR3
TRBV5-1	-	-	TRBJ2-5	TGCGCCAGCAGCTTTCAACTTCAAGAGACCCAGTACTTC	CASSFQLQETQYF
TRBV7-2	-	-	TRBJ2-3	TGTGCCAGCAGCCCGGGACTCAGCACAGATACGCAGTATTTT	CASSPGLSTDTQYF
TRBV6-6	-	-	TRBJ1-5	TGTGCCAGCAGTTACTCGACAGACAATCAGCCCCAGCATTTT	CASSYSTDNQPQHF
TRBV19	-	-	TRBJ1-1	TGTGCCAGTAGTATCTCCGGGGTCGGAACTGAAGCTTTCTTT	CASSISGVGTEAFF
TRBV19	TRBD2	-	TRBJ2-2	TGTGCCAGTAGTAACCGACTAGCGGGAGCCACCGGGGAGCTGTTTTTT	CASSNRLAGATGELFF
TRBV19	-	-	TRBJ1-1	TGTGCCAGTATTGGAGTGCACGAGCCGATAGCTTTCTTT	CASIGVHEPIAFF
TRBV6-1	-	-	TRBJ1-4	TGTGCCAGCAGTGAAGGTGGGCCCGGAGGGTACGGACTGTTTTTT	CASSEGGPGGYGLFF
TRBV19	-	-	TRBJ1-5	TGTGCCAGTAGTTCACAGAGGGATCAGCCCCAGCATTTT	CASSSQRDQPQHF
TRBV7-9	TRBD1	-	TRBJ1-6	TGTGCCAGCAGCTTAGCAGGACAGGGGAATTCACCCCTCCACTTT	CASSLAGQGNSPLHF
TRBV2	TRBD1	-	TRBJ1-4	TGTGCCAGCAGTGAAGCGACAGGGGGAAGGGTCACTAATGAAAAACTGTTTTTT	CASSEATGGRVTNEKLFF
TRBV5-8	TRBD1	-	TRBJ2-7	TGTGCCAGCAGCCGACCTGGGGGACAGATGAACGAGCAGTACTTC	CASSRPGGQMNEQYF
TRBV6-5	TRBD1	-	TRBJ2-5	TGTGCCAGCAGTATGGACAGGGGTGGAGAGACCCAGTACTTC	CASSMDRGGETQYF
TRBV19	TRBD1	-	TRBJ2-2	TGTGCCAGTAGTATCGCTACACAGGGGTTCCCCGGGGAGCTGTTTTTT	CASSIATQGFPGELFF
TRBV2	-	-	TRBJ1-2	TGTGCCAGCAAGGGGATCGCGTTTTGCCCCTTC	CASKGIAFCPF
TRBV7-8	-	-	TRBJ1-1	TGTGCCAGCACGACCGGGTTCAACACTGAAGCTTTCTTT	CASTTGFNTEAFF
TRBV7-9	TRBD1	-	TRBJ2-7	TGTGCCAGCAGCTCCAACAGGGGGCTTGTATCCGACGAGCAGTACTTC	CASSSNRGLVSDEQYF
TRBV7-2	-	-	TRBJ2-7	TGTGCCAGCAGCTTAGGGGCGGGGCAGCTCCTTGGACAGCAGTACTTC	CASSLGAGQLLGQQYF
TRBV28	TRBD2	-	TRBJ2-7	TGTGCCAGCAGAGGGACTAGCGGGTCCTACGAGCAGTACTTC	CASRGTSGSYEQYF
TRBV15	-	few	TRBJ1-5	TGTGCCACCAGCAGAGGAACAGGGATCAATCAGCCCCAGCATTTT	CATSRGTGINQPQHF
TRBV27	TRBD2	-	TRBJ2-1	TGTGCCAGCAGACCTAGCGGGAGGGCCTTATACTATGAGCAGTTCTTC	CASRPSGRALYYEQFF
TRBV27	TRBD2	-	TRBJ2-3	TGTGCCAGCAGGCTAGCGGCCGGTTTTCGCACAGATACGCAGTATTTT	CASRLAAGFRTDTQYF
TRBV11-3	-	-	TRBJ2-7	TGTGCCAGCAGCTTATCAAGCGGACTCTCCTACGAGCAGTACTTC	CASSLSSGLSYEQYF
TRBV30	-	-	TRBJ2-7	TGTGCCTGGAGTGTACGTTGGGGAGCCTACGAGCAGTACTTC	CAWSVRWGAYEQYF
TRBV5-5	-	once	TRBJ1-3	TGTGCCAGCAGTAACATCAACTCTGGAAACACCATATATTTT	CASSNINSGNTIYF
TRBV6-4	TRBD2	once	TRBJ2-3	TGTGCCAGCAATTACACTAGCGGGAGACCAGATACGCAGTATTTT	CASNYTSGRPDTQYF
TRBV19	-	-	TRBJ2-5	TGTGCCAGTAGTCCTGCCACCGTACTTCAAGAGACCCAGTACTTC	CASSPATVLQETQYF
TRBV7-3	-	-	TRBJ2-3	TGTGCCAGCAGCTTAAGTCCGGGAGTTGGATTGGATACGCAGTATTTT	CASSLSPGVGLDTQYF
TRBV3-1/TRBV3-2	-	-	TRBJ1-2	TGTGCCAGCAGCCAAGATCGCAGGGGCGGCTATGGCTACACCTTC	CASSQDRRGGYGYTF
TRBV6-1	TRBD2	-	TRBJ2-1	TGTGCCAGCAGTGTCCGCCCGGGACAACCGGGACTAGCGGGAGGGAATGAGCAGTTCTTC	CASSVRPGQPGLAGGNEQFF
TRBV9	-	-	TRBJ2-1	TGTGCCAGCAGCGTATTGACTAGTACAGATGAGCAGTTCTTC	CASSVLTSTDEQFF
TRBV5-1	TRBD1	-	TRBJ1-6	TGCGCCAGCAAGGGACAGATCTATAATTCACCCCTCCACTTT	CASKGQIYNSPLHF
TRBV19	TRBD1	-	TRBJ1-5	TGTGCCAGTAGTACACAACAGGGGGCCGGCAATCAGCCCCAGCATTTT	CASSTQQGAGNQPQHF
TRBV19	TRBD1	-	TRBJ1-4	TGTGCCAGTATTGGGACAGGTACTGAAAAACTGTTTTTT	CASIGTGTEKLFF
TRBV7-8	-	few	TRBJ1-1	TGTGCCAGCAGCTTAGGCGAGGGTAACACTGAAGCTTTCTTT	CASSLGEGNTEAFF
TRBV4-1	-	-	TRBJ1-5	TGCGCCAGCAGCCAAGACGGTGCGGGGGCCACTCAGCCCCAGCATTTT	CASSQDGAGATQPQHF
TRBV5-1	TRBD1	-	TRBJ1-6	TGCGCCAGCAGCTCCGGGACAGGGGTCTCACCCCTCCACTTT	CASSSGTGVSPLHF
TRBV4-2	-	once	TRBJ2-2	TGTGCCAGCAGCCAAGATGTTGGGAGCAACACCGGGGAGCTGTTTTTT	CASSQDVGSNTGELFF
TRBV19	TRBD1	-	TRBJ1-5	TGTGCCAGTAGCAGGGGGCGGCCCCGCAATCAGCCCCAGCATTTT	CASSRGRPRNQPQHF
TRBV5-4	-	-	TRBJ1-1	TGTGCCAGCAGCGACACAACAAGTAACACTGAAGCTTTCTTT	CASSDTTSNTEAFF
TRBV12-3/TRBV12-4	-	-	TRBJ1-2	TGTGCCAGCAGTTCTACAGGTGTCTATGGCTACACCTTC	CASSSTGVYGYTF
TRBV6-1	TRBD2	-	TRBJ2-7	TGTGCCAGCAGTGAGGCGACTAGCGGGGGCTACGAGCAGTACTTC	CASSEATSGGYEQYF
TRBV29-1	TRBD2	-	TRBJ2-1	TGCAGCGTTGAAGAAGTTCGAGCGGGGAACAATGAGCAGTTCTTC	CSVEEVRAGNNEQFF
TRBV9	-	-	TRBJ1-3	TGTGCCAGCAGCGTAGCAGGGGTTCAAGGTGGAAACACCATATATTTT	CASSVAGVQGGNTIYF
TRBV30	-	-	TRBJ1-3	TGTGCCTGGAGCCCAGGGCCTGGAAACACCATATATTTT	CAWSPGPGNTIYF
TRBV5-1	-	-	TRBJ1-6	TGCGCCAGCAGCTTGGCGGTACGCGGGGGGGATTCACCCCTCCACTTT	CASSLAVRGGDSPLHF